This T cell receptor (beta chain) was recovered during a study of blood T cell repertoires in COVID-19. Study in general: Acute and convalescent COVID-19 specimens originated in the United States, Italy and Spain.

After removal of 1 base from V and 8 bases from J, the junction contained 2 bases not matched to a gene. Germline V gives CDR1 KGHSH, CDR2 LQKENI. The CDR3 totals 13 residues. In the source study's methods: Amplification with reference gene primers provided the estimates of nucleated cell counts. Sequenced by immunoSEQ multiplex PCR; TCRdb stores in-frame clones only, minus some. D and trimming were read from the DNA, whereas the V and J calls and clone size are those reported in that table. The sample has about 370,000 clones, 70% to 90% seen once. As for this clone: Other DNA sequences in this sample translate to the same CDR3.

Followed over time, Seattle patients had been enrolled while infection was active. Sequenced sample: peripheral blood. This chain joins TRBV18 and TRBJ2-1, with 7 bases lining up with TRBD1. The origin of this receptor is a woman aged 25 to 39 with COVID-19, enrolled during active disease. The CDR3 here is CASSPLQGDEQFF. The CDR3 DNA is TGTGCCAGCTCACCACTCCAGGGGGATGAGCAGTTCTTC.